These 28 T cell receptor beta chains share one sample of origin, sequenced in a study of T cell changes during pregnancy in multiple sclerosis. Sequencing used immunoSEQ multiplex PCR; TCRdb keeps in-frame clones, though not all of them. The sample gives tens of thousands of clones, about 89% of which show up once; approximately 0.47% is in the top ten. The specimen comprised CD4+ T cells from peripheral blood mononuclear cells, sampled in the second trimester of pregnancy. These receptor sequences come from a female donor with multiple sclerosis, enrolled in a pregnancy study.

The chain is built from TRBV5-4 and TRBJ1-2, with D maybe TRBD1 (5 bases). CDR1 is SGHNT, CDR2 YYREEE, per germline (reference sequence). The CDR3 runs 12 residues. Trimming removed 0 bases at V and 7 bases at J, with 7 bases between. In DNA, the CDR3 is TGTGCCAGCAGCTTGGACAGGCTTGGCTACACCTTC. This translates into CASSLDRLGYTF. Together with reference TRBV5-4 and TRBJ1-2, the CDR3 gives the full variable domain: ETGVTQSPTHLIKTRGQQVTLRCSSQSGHNTVSWYQQALGQGPQFIFQYYREEENGRGNFPPRFSGLQFPNYSSELNVNALELDDSALYLCASSLDRLGYTFGSGTRLTVV.

V gene TRBV7-8 combines with J gene TRBJ2-5, with D possibly being TRBD1 (5 bases). V was trimmed by 1 base and J by 4 bases, leaving 13 bases between them. The CDR3 loop spans 15 amino acids. Germline V CDR1 and CDR2: SGHVS, FQNEAQ. The CDR3 protein is CASSLEGRVTETQYF. Here the CDR3 DNA reads TGTGCCAGCAGCTTAGAAGGCAGGGTGACAGAGACCCAGTACTTC.

V usage is TRBV10-3 and J usage is TRBJ1-6, with 10 bases lining up with TRBD1. Per the germline V gene, CDR1 is ENHRY and CDR2 is SYGVKD. The J segment lost 7 bases and the V segment lost 3 bases, leaving 3 bases of the junction unmatched. This CDR3 spans 15 amino acids. As DNA, the CDR3 is TGTGCCATCAGTGACCCGGGACAGGGGAATTCACCCCTCCACTTT. As protein: CAISDPGQGNSPLHF.

The gene calls are TRBV7-7 and TRBJ2-5; a possible D gene is TRBD2 (5 bases). Germline V gene data show CDR1 as SSHAT and CDR2 as FNYEAQ (reference sequence). This CDR3 comprises 16 residues. Trimming took 2 bases from V and 1 from J, leaving 14 bases between them. CDR3 in DNA: TGTGCCAGCAGCTTACGTAACCGGGATACCCAAGAGACCCAGTACTTC. It specifies CASSLRNRDTQETQYF. The whole variable domain, filled in from reference TRBV7-7 and TRBJ2-5, reads GAGVSQSPRYKVTKRGQDVTLRCDPISSHATLYWYQQALGQGPEFLTYFNYEAQPDKSGLPSDRFSAERPEGSISTLTIQRTEQRDSAMYRCASSLRNRDTQETQYFGPGTRLLVL.

This clone was counted a single time. The CDR3 loop is CAIKNDRGGFTEAFF. The CDR3 nucleotides are TGTGCCATCAAGAACGACAGGGGAGGATTCACTGAAGCTTTCTTT. V usage is TRBV10-3 and J usage is TRBJ1-1; 8 nucleotides agree with TRBD1. Trimming took 7 bases from V and 4 from J; bases not matched to a gene: 11. The CDR3 totals 15 residues. CDR1 and CDR2 (germline): ENHRY, SYGVKD.

The chain has TRBV4-3 and TRBJ2-5; no clear D. V was cut by 4 bases and J by 4 bases, with 10 bases left in between. The CDR3 length is 13 residues. The germline CDR1 and CDR2 sequences are LGHNA and YSLEER. The CDR3 is CASSPRVRETQYF. The CDR3, as DNA: TGCGCCAGCAGCCCAAGAGTAAGAGAGACCCAGTACTTC.

This clone has just one count. This chain joins TRBV7-8 and TRBJ1-4; 7 bases fit TRBD1. J lost 3 bases, V lost 4 bases, and 8 bases had no gene match. CDR1 and CDR2 (germline): SGHVS, FQNEAQ. The CDR3 extends over 16 amino acids. CDR3 DNA sequence: TGTGCCAGCAGCTCGAGACCGGGACAGCCTAATGAAAAACTGTTTTTT. Translated, it gives CASSSRPGQPNEKLFF.

The chain employs TRBV4-2 and TRBJ2-3; D might be TRBD2 (6 bases). V was pared by 2 bases and J by 3 bases, with 18 bases between. CDR3 length: 17 amino acids. CDR1 and CDR2 (germline): LGHNA, YNFKEQ. For the CDR3, the DNA is TGTGCCAGCAGCCAACTAATAGCGGCAGGGAGGACAGATACGCAGTATTTT. Residues: CASSQLIAAGRTDTQYF.

This chain links TRBV28 with TRBJ2-5; D is possibly TRBD2 (5 bases). The CDR3 loop spans 17 amino acids. CDR1 is MDHEN, CDR2 SYDVKM, per germline. V dropped 6 bases and J dropped 3 bases, with 23 bases sitting between them. The CDR3 region has the DNA TGTGCCAGCAGCCCCTGGCGCGGCGAGAGGGCCGAAGAGACCCAGTACTTC. Translating gives CASSPWRGERAEETQYF.

The count of this clone is one. The gene calls are TRBV6-1 and TRBJ2-3; the match to TRBD2 covers 8 bases. This CDR3 is 18 amino acids long. Germline V gene lookup returns CDR1 MNHNS and CDR2 SASEGT. V lost 2 bases and J lost 4; bases outside the gene matches: 14. The CDR3 DNA sequence: TGTGCCAGCAGTGAATACGGGGGGGTGGGGGGAAGGTCAGATACGCAGTATTTT. As protein: CASSEYGGVGGRSDTQYF.

This chain joins TRBV5-1 and TRBJ1-1; 10 nucleotides agree with TRBD1. J was trimmed by 3 bases and V by 4 bases; bases with no gene match: 6. This CDR3 region has 15 residues. Germline assignment: CDR1 SGHRS and CDR2 YFSETQ. In nucleotides, the CDR3 is TGCGCCAGCAGCCAGGGGACAGGGGCCTACACTGAAGCTTTCTTT. Protein product: CASSQGTGAYTEAFF.

In this sample, this clone turned up a few times. The chain has TRBV9 and TRBJ1-1; TRBD1 is a possible D gene (5 bases). Trimming shortened V by 0 bases and J by 8 bases, and 14 bases separated the two germline ends. Germline V gene sequence: CDR1 SGDLS, CDR2 YYNGEE. This CDR3 has 14 amino acids. In nucleotides, the CDR3 is TGTGCCAGCAGCGTAGAAGTTGGGGGGGGAGAAGCTTTCTTT. This translates into CASSVEVGGGEAFF.

This chain joins TRBV6-6 and TRBJ1-2, with a possible D match to TRBD1 (5 bases). V dropped 6 bases and J dropped 4 bases, with 15 bases sitting between them. This CDR3 is built from 14 residues. Per the germline V gene, CDR1 is MNHNY and CDR2 is SVGAGI (reference sequence). The CDR3 bases are TGTGCCAGCAGCCTCGACAGTCTAGGCTATGGCTACACCTTC. Its protein is CASSLDSLGYGYTF.

The gene calls are TRBV7-3 and TRBJ1-6; no clear D. The V end lost 2 bases, the J end lost 9 bases, and 11 bases lay between the germline ends. This CDR3 region has 14 residues. Looked up from germline, CDR1 is SGHTA and CDR2 is FQGTGA. The DNA for the CDR3 is TGTGCCAGCAGCTTAGATTCTCGGGGTTCACCCCTCCACTTT. Its protein product is CASSLDSRGSPLHF.

The chain joins TRBV6-1 to TRBJ1-1; 8 nucleotides align to TRBD1. The CDR3 consists of 13 residues. The trim removed 6 bases at V and 4 bases at J, leaving 4 bases unmatched. Germline-derived CDR1 and CDR2 are MNHNS and SASEGT. CDR3 sequence reads: CASRDRAPTEAFF. In nucleotides, the CDR3 is TGTGCCAGCAGGGACAGGGCCCCCACTGAAGCTTTCTTT.

The rearrangement uses TRBV11-3 and TRBJ2-1, with 7 bases matching TRBD2. The CDR3 is 13 residues long. The germline V gene encodes CDR1 SGHNT and CDR2 YENEEA. Unmatched junction bases numbered 7, after V lost 5 bases and J lost 9 bases. CDR3 protein: CASSGGGIGEQFF. CDR3 nucleotide sequence: TGTGCCAGCAGCGGGGGAGGGATAGGTGAGCAGTTCTTC.

The CDR3 DNA reads TGTGCCAGCAGATTCATAGCGGGAGGGGCCTACGAGCAGTACTTC. Translated: CASRFIAGGAYEQYF. The V and J genes are TRBV6-1 and TRBJ2-7, with 11 bases lining up with TRBD2. This CDR3 is built from 15 residues. Germline CDR1 and CDR2: MNHNS and SASEGT. The V gene end was trimmed by 6 bases and the J gene end by 2 bases; junction bases not matched to a gene: 6.

The genes are TRBV29-1 and TRBJ2-5, with 13 bases that match TRBD2. V trimming: 4 bases; J trimming: 1 base; junction bases outside the gene matches: 6. The CDR3 contains 16 residues. Germline V gene data show CDR1 as SQVTM and CDR2 as ANQGSEA. The CDR3, as DNA: TGCAGCGTTGCCTGGACTAGCGGGAGTTTCCAAGAGACCCAGTACTTC. Encoded protein: CSVAWTSGSFQETQYF. Supplemented by reference TRBV29-1 and TRBJ2-5, the full variable domain reads SAVISQKPSRDICQRGTSLTIQCQVDSQVTMMFWYRQQPGQSLTLIATANQGSEATYESGFVIDKFPISRPNLTFSTLTVSNMSPEDSSIYLCSVAWTSGSFQETQYFGPGTRLLVL.

The genes are TRBV9 and TRBJ1-2; a weak D match, TRBD1 (6 bases). Germline V gene sequence: CDR1 SGDLS, CDR2 YYNGEE. The V end was cut by 4 bases, the J end by 1 base, with 14 bases between. This CDR3 spans 15 amino acids. CDR3 sequence: CASSPTRTVNYGYTF. The CDR3 region has the DNA TGTGCCAGCAGCCCAACCAGGACAGTTAACTATGGCTACACCTTC.

The genes are TRBV7-2 and TRBJ2-7; 9 nucleotides align to TRBD2. The CDR3 contains 15 residues. J lost 3 bases, V lost 1 base, and 4 bases had no gene match. Looked up from germline, CDR1 is SGHTA and CDR2 is FQGNSA. CDR3 in DNA: TGTGCCAGCAGCTTAGGGGGTAGCGGGGGCTACGAGCAGTACTTC. It yields the protein CASSLGGSGGYEQYF.

The chain combines TRBV15 with TRBJ2-7, with D perhaps TRBD2 (5 bases). This CDR3 comprises 14 residues. Trimming shortened V by 8 bases and J by 2 bases, and 16 bases separated the two germline ends. The germline V gene encodes CDR1 LNHNV and CDR2 YYDKDF (reference sequence). This CDR3 is CATASGVSTYEQYF. The DNA for the CDR3 is TGTGCCACCGCCTCCGGGGTTTCCACCTACGAGCAGTACTTC.

This chain links TRBV6-1 with TRBJ2-1; a possible D gene is TRBD2 (5 bases). With 6 bases removed from V and 2 bases from J, the gap between germline ends came to 8 bases. The CDR3 has 13 amino acids. Germline lookup yields CDR1 MNHNS and CDR2 SASEGT. In DNA form, the CDR3 reads TGTGCCAGCAGGGCGGGTCCCTACAATGAGCAGTTCTTC. It specifies CASRAGPYNEQFF.

V usage is TRBV2 and J usage is TRBJ2-3, with TRBD1 matching 8 bases. Trimming took 9 bases from V and 4 from J; bases not matched to a gene: 3. This CDR3 region has 12 residues. CDR1 is SNHLY, CDR2 FYNNEI, per germline. Here the CDR3 DNA reads TGTGCCAGAGGACAGGGCCCAGATACGCAGTATTTT. Translated, it gives CARGQGPDTQYF.

To note about this clone: One end of the junction varies from germline; a read error may be responsible. The rearrangement uses TRBV5-1 and TRBJ1-2; 7 bases match TRBD1. Germline loops: CDR1 SGHRS, CDR2 YFSETQ. The CDR3 has 13 amino acids. The chain's CDR3 is CASSPVPGQPSAF. In nucleotides, the CDR3 is TGCGCCAGCAGCCCAGTCCCGGGACAGCCCTCTGCCTTC.

The chain has TRBV18 and TRBJ2-2; 8 bases map to TRBD1. The CDR3 totals 16 residues. J gave up 4 bases and V 3 bases, and 7 bases lay outside the gene matches. Germline assignment: CDR1 KGHSH and CDR2 LQKENI. CDR3 residues: CASSPLQGAATGELFF. The CDR3 DNA reads as TGTGCCAGCTCACCCCTGCAGGGGGCTGCCACCGGGGAGCTGTTTTTT.

Here the CDR3 DNA reads TGTGCCAGCAGCGTAGGAGAGGGAGGGAAATACGAGCAGTACTTC. Protein: CASSVGEGGKYEQYF. The rearrangement links TRBV9 to TRBJ2-7; 7 nucleotides align to TRBD2. Germline V gene sequence: CDR1 SGDLS, CDR2 YYNGEE. The V gene end was trimmed by 0 bases and the J gene end by 4 bases; junction bases not matched to a gene: 7. The CDR3 loop spans 15 amino acids.

This rearrangement joins TRBV7-6 to TRBJ2-1; 10 bases fit TRBD1. Looked up from germline, CDR1 is SGHVS and CDR2 is FNYEAQ. Losses at the gene ends were 6 bases for V and 6 bases for J; bases not matched to a gene: 8. The CDR3 totals 15 residues. CDR3 nucleotide sequence: TGTGCCAGCAGAACCGGGACAGGGGTGAGCAATGAGCAGTTCTTC. Amino acids: CASRTGTGVSNEQFF.

The J gene is TRBJ2-7, the V gene TRBV20-1; D is ambiguous. In germline, CDR1 is DFQATT, CDR2 SNEGSKA (reference sequence). V was pared by 4 bases and J by 3 bases, with 7 bases between. The CDR3 runs to 11 residues. Written as DNA, the CDR3 is TGCAGTGCTACAGCGAACTACGAGCAGTACTTC. It is translated as CSATANYEQYF.